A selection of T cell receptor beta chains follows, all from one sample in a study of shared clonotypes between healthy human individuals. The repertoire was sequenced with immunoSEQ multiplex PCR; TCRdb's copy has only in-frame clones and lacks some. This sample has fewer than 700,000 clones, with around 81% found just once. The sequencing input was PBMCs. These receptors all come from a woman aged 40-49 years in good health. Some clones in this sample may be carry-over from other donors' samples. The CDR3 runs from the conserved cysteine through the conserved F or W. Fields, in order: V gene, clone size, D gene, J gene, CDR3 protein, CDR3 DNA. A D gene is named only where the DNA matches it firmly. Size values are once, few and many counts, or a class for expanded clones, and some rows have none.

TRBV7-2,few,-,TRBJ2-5,CASSRLAYQETQYF,TGTGCCAGCAGCCGTCTAGCGTACCAAGAGACCCAGTACTTC
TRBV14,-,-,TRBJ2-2,CASSQIDRLAGELFF,TGTGCCAGCAGCCAAATTGACAGGTTGGCCGGGGAGCTGTTTTTT
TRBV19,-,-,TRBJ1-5,CASNDRSGQPQHF,TGTGCCAGTAATGACCGCTCGGGGCAGCCCCAGCATTTT
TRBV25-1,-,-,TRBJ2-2,CASSEFSQGNTGELFF,TGTGCCAGCAGTGAATTCAGCCAGGGGAACACCGGGGAGCTGTTTTTT
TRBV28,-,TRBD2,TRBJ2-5,CASRTSGEGTQYF,TGTGCCAGCAGGACTAGCGGGGAGGGCACCCAGTACTTC
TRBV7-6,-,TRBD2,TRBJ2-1,CASSLDLAGVYNEQFF,TGTGCCAGCAGCCTTGATCTAGCGGGAGTCTACAATGAGCAGTTCTTC
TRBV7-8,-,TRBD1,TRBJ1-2,CASSLWAGGRDGYTF,TGTGCCAGCAGCTTATGGGCAGGGGGCAGAGATGGCTACACCTTC
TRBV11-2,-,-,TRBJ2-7,CASSPGARIYEQYF,TGTGCCAGCAGCCCGGGGGCCAGGATCTACGAGCAGTACTTC
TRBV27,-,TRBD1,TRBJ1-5,CASSLIQGENQPQHF,TGTGCCAGCAGTCTAATACAGGGGGAGAATCAGCCCCAGCATTTT
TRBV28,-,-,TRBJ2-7,CASRGGAAPYEQYF,TGTGCCAGCAGGGGGGGAGCGGCCCCCTACGAGCAGTACTTC
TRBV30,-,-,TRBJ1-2,CAWSSGSNYGYTF,TGTGCCTGGAGCTCGGGTAGTAACTATGGCTACACCTTC
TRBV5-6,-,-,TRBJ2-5,CASSFVGQGQETQYF,TGTGCCAGCAGCTTTGTCGGGCAGGGTCAAGAGACCCAGTACTTC
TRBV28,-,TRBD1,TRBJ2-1,CASRNSGTGGGNEQFF,TGTGCCAGCAGGAACTCCGGGACAGGGGGTGGGAATGAGCAGTTCTTC
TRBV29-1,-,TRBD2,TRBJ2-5,CSVERLAGQETQYF,TGCAGCGTTGAAAGACTAGCGGGTCAAGAGACCCAGTACTTC
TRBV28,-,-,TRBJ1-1,CASSLEFGRIDTEAFF,TGTGCCAGCAGTTTGGAGTTTGGAAGGATCGACACTGAAGCTTTCTTT